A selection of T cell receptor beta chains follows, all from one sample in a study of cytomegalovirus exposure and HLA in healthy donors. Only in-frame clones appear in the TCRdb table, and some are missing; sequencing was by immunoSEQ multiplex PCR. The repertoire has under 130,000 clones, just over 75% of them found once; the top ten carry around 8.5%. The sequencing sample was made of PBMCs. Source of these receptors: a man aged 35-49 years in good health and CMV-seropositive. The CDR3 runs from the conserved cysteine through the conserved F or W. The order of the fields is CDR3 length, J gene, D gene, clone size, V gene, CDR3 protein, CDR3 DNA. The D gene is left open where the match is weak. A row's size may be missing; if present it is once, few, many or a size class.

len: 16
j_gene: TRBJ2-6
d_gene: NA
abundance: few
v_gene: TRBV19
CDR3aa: CASSIFRGGGANGLTF
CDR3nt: TGTGCCAGTAGTATATTCAGGGGTGGTGGGGCCAACGGCCTGACTTTC

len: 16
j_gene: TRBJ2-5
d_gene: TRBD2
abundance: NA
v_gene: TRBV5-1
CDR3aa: CASSLGGLAGQETQYF
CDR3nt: TGCGCCAGCAGCTTGGGGGGACTAGCGGGACAAGAGACCCAGTACTTC

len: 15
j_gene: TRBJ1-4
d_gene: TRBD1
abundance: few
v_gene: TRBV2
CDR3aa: CASSADRGANEKLFF
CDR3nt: TGTGCCAGCAGTGCCGACAGGGGCGCTAATGAAAAACTGTTTTTT

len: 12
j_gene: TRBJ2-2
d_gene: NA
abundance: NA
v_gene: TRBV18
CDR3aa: CASSPVLRELFF
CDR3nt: TGTGCCAGCTCACCTGTTCTACGGGAGCTGTTTTTT

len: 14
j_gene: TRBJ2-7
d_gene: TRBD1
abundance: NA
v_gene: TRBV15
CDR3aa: CATGRTGDGYEQYF
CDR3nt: TGTGCCACCGGCAGGACAGGGGACGGCTACGAGCAGTACTTC

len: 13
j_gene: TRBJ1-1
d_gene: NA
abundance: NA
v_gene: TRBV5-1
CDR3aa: CASSPRADTEAFF
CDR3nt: TGCGCCAGCAGCCCCAGGGCTGACACTGAAGCTTTCTTT

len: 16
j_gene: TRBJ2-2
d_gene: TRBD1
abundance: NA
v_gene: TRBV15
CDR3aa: CATSSPDRVGTGELFF
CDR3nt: TGTGCCACCAGCTCCCCGGACAGGGTCGGCACCGGGGAGCTGTTTTTT

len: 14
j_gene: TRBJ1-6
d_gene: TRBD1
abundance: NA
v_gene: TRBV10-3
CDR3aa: CAISEVQGDSPLHF
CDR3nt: TGTGCCATCAGTGAGGTCCAGGGGGATTCACCCCTCCACTTT

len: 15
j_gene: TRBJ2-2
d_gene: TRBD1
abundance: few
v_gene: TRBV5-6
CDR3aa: CASSLGRGYTGELFF
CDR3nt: TGTGCCAGCAGCTTGGGCAGGGGGTACACCGGGGAGCTGTTTTTT

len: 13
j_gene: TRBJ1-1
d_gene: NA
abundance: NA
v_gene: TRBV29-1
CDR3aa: CSEGEHRGTEAFF
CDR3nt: TGCAGCGAGGGGGAACACCGAGGGACTGAAGCTTTCTTT

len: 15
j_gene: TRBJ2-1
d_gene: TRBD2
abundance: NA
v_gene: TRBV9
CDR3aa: CASSQLAGGYNEQFF
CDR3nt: TGTGCCAGCAGCCAGTTAGCGGGGGGGTACAATGAGCAGTTCTTC

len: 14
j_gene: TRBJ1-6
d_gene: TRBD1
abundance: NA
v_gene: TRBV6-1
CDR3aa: CASIMTGTSHTLHF
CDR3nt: TGTGCCAGCATTATGACAGGGACTTCCCACACCCTCCACTTT

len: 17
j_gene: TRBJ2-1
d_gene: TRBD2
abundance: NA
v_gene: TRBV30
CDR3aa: CAWSGLAGWFVWHEQFF
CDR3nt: TGTGCCTGGAGTGGCCTAGCGGGTTGGTTTGTTTGGCATGAGCAGTTCTTC

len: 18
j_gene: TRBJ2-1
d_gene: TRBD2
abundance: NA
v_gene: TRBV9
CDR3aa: CASSPRRASGTHQGEQFF
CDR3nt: TGTGCCAGCAGCCCCAGGCGTGCTAGCGGGACCCATCAGGGTGAGCAGTTCTTC

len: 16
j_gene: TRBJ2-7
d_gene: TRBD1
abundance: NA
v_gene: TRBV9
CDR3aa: CASSVAGTGSPYEQYF
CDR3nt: TGTGCCAGCAGCGTAGCCGGGACAGGGTCACCCTACGAGCAGTACTTC

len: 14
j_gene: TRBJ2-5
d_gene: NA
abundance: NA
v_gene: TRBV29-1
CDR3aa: CSVEVQGRGETQYF
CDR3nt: TGCAGCGTTGAAGTTCAGGGTCGGGGGGAGACCCAGTACTTC

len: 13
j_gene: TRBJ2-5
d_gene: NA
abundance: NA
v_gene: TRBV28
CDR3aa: CASSPSEQETQYF
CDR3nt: TGTGCCAGCAGTCCCTCTGAGCAAGAGACCCAGTACTTC

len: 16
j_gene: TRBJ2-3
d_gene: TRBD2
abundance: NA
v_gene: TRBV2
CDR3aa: CASSPGLAGDTDTQYF
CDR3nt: TGTGCCAGCAGTCCCGGACTAGCGGGGGACACAGATACGCAGTATTTT

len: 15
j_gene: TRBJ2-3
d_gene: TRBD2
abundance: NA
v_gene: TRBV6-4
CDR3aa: CASSDGAGGRDTQYF
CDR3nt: TGTGCCAGCAGTGACGGAGCGGGAGGGAGAGATACGCAGTATTTT

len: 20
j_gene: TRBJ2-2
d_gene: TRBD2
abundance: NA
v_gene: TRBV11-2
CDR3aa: CASSLEGWASGASLTGELFF
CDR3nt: TGTGCCAGCAGCTTAGAGGGGTGGGCTAGCGGGGCCTCCCTTACCGGGGAGCTGTTTTTT

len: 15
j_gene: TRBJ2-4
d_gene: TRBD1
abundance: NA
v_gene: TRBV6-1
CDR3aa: CASSPEPTGGSIQYF
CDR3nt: TGTGCCAGCAGTCCCGAGCCCACAGGGGGCAGCATTCAGTACTTC

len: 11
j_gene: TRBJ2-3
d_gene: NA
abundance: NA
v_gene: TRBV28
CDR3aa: CASSLTDTQYF
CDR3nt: TGTGCCAGCAGTCTCACAGATACGCAGTATTTT

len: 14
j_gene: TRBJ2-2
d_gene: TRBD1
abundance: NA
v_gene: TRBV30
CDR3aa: CAWSVTGATGELFF
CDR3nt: TGTGCCTGGAGTGTGACAGGGGCGACCGGGGAGCTGTTTTTT

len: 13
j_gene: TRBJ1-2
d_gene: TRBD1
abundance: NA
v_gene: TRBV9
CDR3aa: CASGRTGPYGYTF
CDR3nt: TGTGCCAGCGGGAGGACAGGACCCTATGGCTACACCTTC

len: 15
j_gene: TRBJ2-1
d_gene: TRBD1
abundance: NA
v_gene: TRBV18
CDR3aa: CASSPRDRPNNEQFF
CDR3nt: TGTGCCAGCTCCCCGCGGGACAGGCCCAACAATGAGCAGTTCTTC

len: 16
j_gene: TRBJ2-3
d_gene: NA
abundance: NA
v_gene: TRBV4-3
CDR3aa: CASSRGLFGGTDTQYF
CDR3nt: TGCGCCAGCAGCCGGGGTCTGTTTGGGGGGACAGATACGCAGTATTTT

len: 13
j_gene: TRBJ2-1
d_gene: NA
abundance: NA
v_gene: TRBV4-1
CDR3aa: CASSQVQCNEQFF
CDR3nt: TGCGCCAGCAGCCAAGTACAGTGCAATGAGCAGTTCTTC

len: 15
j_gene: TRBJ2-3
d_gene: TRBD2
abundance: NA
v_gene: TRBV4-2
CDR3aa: CASSQRGGSTDTQYF
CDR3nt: TGTGCCAGCAGCCAGCGGGGGGGAAGCACAGATACGCAGTATTTT

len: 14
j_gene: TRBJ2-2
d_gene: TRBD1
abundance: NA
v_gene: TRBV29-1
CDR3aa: CSVRQGANTGELFF
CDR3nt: TGCAGCGTCCGACAGGGGGCAAACACCGGGGAGCTGTTTTTT

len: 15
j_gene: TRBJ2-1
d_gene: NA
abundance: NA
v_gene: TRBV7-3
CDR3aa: CASTTENNPYNEQFF
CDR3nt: TGTGCCAGCACGACAGAAAACAACCCCTACAATGAGCAGTTCTTC

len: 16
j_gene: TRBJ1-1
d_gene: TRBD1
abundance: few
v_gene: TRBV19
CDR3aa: CASSIRRTTPGGEAFF
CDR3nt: TGTGCCAGTAGTATAAGAAGGACAACCCCAGGGGGTGAAGCTTTCTTT

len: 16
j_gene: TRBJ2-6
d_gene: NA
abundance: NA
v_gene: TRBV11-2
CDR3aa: CASSLAGVGGANVLTF
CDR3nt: TGTGCCAGCAGCTTAGCAGGGGTGGGTGGGGCCAACGTCCTGACTTTC

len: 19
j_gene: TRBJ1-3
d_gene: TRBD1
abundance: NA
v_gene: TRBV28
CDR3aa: CASSLIRGQVRPGRNTIYF
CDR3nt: TGTGCCAGCAGTTTAATTAGGGGACAGGTGAGACCTGGAAGAAACACCATATATTTT

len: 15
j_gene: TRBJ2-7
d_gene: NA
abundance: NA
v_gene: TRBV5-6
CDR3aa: CASSLDPSSPYEQYF
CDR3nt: TGTGCCAGCAGCTTGGATCCGTCCTCGCCCTACGAGCAGTACTTC

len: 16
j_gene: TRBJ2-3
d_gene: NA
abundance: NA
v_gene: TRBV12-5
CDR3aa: CASGIRRAPSTDTQYF
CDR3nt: TGTGCTAGTGGTATTCGGCGGGCTCCAAGCACAGATACGCAGTATTTT

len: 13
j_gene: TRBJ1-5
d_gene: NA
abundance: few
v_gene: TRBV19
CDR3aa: CASSTLINQPQHF
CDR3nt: TGTGCCAGTAGTACCCTAATCAATCAGCCCCAGCATTTT

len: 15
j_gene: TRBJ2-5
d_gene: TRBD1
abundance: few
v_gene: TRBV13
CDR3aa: CASSLPGQGQKTQYF
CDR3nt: TGTGCCAGCAGCCTACCGGGACAGGGCCAAAAGACCCAGTACTTC

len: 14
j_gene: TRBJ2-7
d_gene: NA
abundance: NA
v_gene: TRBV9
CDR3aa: CASSVEAGVNEQYF
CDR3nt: TGTGCCAGCAGCGTAGAGGCAGGGGTCAACGAGCAGTACTTC

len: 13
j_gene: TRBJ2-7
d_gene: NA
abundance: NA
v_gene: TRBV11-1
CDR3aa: CASSADRTYEQYF
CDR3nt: TGTGCCAGCAGCGCGGACAGAACCTACGAGCAGTACTTC

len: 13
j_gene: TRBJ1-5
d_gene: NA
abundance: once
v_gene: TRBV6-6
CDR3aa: CASSYSAGMPQHF
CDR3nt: TGTGCCAGCAGTTACTCGGCAGGGATGCCCCAGCATTTT

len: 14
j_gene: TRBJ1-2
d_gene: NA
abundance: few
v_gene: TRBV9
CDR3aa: CASSVGGGSVGYTF
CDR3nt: TGTGCCAGCAGCGTAGGGGGGGGAAGTGTGGGCTACACCTTC

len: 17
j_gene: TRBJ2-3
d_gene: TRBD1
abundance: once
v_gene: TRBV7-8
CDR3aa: CASSLGFRQGYADTQYF
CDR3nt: TGTGCCAGCAGCTTAGGTTTTAGACAGGGATACGCAGATACGCAGTATTTT

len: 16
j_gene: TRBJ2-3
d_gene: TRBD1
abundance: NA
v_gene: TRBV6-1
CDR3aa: CASSEASGQGADTQYF
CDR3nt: TGTGCCAGCAGTGAAGCCTCGGGACAGGGGGCAGATACGCAGTATTTT

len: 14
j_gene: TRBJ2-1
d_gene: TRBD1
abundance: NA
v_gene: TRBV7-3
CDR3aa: CASTQGASGNEQFF
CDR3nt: TGTGCCAGCACCCAGGGGGCATCAGGAAATGAGCAGTTCTTC

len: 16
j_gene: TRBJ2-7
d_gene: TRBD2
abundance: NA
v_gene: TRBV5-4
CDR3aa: CASSAGGTSGFFEQYF
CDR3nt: TGTGCCAGCAGCGCCGGGGGGACTAGCGGTTTCTTCGAGCAGTACTTC

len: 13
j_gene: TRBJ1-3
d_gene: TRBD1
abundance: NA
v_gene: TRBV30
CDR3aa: CAWRTGGRNTIYF
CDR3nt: TGTGCCTGGCGGACAGGGGGAAGAAACACCATATATTTT

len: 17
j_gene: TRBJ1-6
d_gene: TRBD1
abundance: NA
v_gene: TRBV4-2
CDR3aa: CASSYWTGGDYNSPLHF
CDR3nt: TGTGCCAGCAGCTACTGGACAGGGGGCGATTATAATTCACCCCTCCACTTT

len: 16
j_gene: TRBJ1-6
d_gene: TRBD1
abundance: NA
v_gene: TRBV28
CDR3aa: CASSLTVTGEHSPLHF
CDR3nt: TGTGCCAGCAGCTTAACCGTAACAGGGGAGCATTCACCCCTCCACTTT

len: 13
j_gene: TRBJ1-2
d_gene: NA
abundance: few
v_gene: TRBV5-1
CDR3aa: CASTESGYYGYTF
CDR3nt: TGCGCCAGCACCGAATCAGGCTACTATGGCTACACCTTC

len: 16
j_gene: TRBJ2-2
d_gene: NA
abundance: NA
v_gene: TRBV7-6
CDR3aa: CASSSTGGGSTGELFF
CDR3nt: TGTGCCAGCAGCTCAACAGGGGGGGGGAGCACCGGGGAGCTGTTTTTT

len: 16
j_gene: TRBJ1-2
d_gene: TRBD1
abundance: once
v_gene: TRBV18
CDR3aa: CASSTGTGGSENGYTF
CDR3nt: TGTGCCAGCTCAACCGGGACAGGGGGCAGTGAGAATGGCTACACCTTC

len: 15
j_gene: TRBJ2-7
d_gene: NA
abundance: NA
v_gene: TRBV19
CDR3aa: CASSLGTRSLGEQYF
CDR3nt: TGTGCCAGTAGTCTAGGGACACGATCCCTAGGCGAGCAGTACTTC